The TCR beta chain under discussion was sequenced for a study of CD8 T cells in Susac syndrome (dated by TCRdb to about 2019). For the wider study: Whether CD8+ T cell activation and differentiation in Susac syndrome was antigen driven was tested using repertoire sequencing. Findings and caveats that apply to the study as a whole: The number of individuals in the TCR sequencing and HLA analysis was acknowledged as relatively small.

RNA was extracted with the RNeasy kit and roughly 0.5 to 1 ug was reverse transcribed using random hexamers. TCR beta CDR3 regions were amplified with the immunoSEQ multiplex PCR assay covering 54 Vbeta and 13 Jbeta segments. PCR amplification bias was corrected using a synthetic template baseline for primer optimization and computational correction. As for the original processing: Reads were annotated to V, D and J genes per IMGT and analyzed with immunoSEQ Analyzer, keeping only productive sequences. To calculate clonality, Shannon entropy was normalized by log2 of the number of productive unique sequences and then subtracted from one. For each patient and control, public and private clones were evaluated within the 100 most prevalent clones. Clones were defined as Susac-specific when absent from the healthy and MS cohorts, from over a thousand published viral clones and from other ImmuneACCESS disease sequences. The raw public reads went through TCRdb reprocessing: fastp at Q25, MiXCR clone calling, in-frame beta chains kept. Each CDR3 protein gets just one entry, which takes the most common genes and DNA from the rows behind it. The V and J calls and clone size come from TCRdb's table, not from the authors' own analysis. The sample table contains approximately 120,000 distinct CDR3 sequences; only one count was recorded for around 95% of them. The ten largest clones take up 0.09% to 0.1% of the sample.

The CDR3, cysteine through phenylalanine, is 17 amino acids long. Only the CDR3 DNA stays, 51 bases, in frame from base 1. V and J are truncated by 4 bases and 0 bases respectively, leaving an intervening sequence of 18 bases. Reading the germline V gene gives CDR1 SGHRS and CDR2 YFSETQ. Concerning this clonotype itself: The antigen this receptor binds is unknown. No base-level quality is on record; no much larger clone is a single base apart.

High-throughput TCR beta sequencing profiled peripheral blood CD8+ and CD4+ T cells from healthy donors, Susac syndrome patients and multiple sclerosis patients. Healthy donors were included as age- and sex-matched controls. CD8+ TEMRA cells were enriched by FACS, while bulk CD8+ and CD4+ T cells were purified by magnetic negative isolation. Blood was collected in EDTA tubes and processed within 24 hours, with PBMCs isolated through density gradient centrifugation. PBMCs intended for TCR sequencing were cryopreserved in liquid nitrogen and thawed later in a water bath at 37 degrees C. The sorted or isolated CD4+, CD8+ and CD8+ TEMRA cells reached a purity of at least 90%.

Sequencing was done on a sample of CD4+ T cells from PBMCs. The sequence joins TRBV5-1 to TRBJ2-3; possibly the D gene is TRBD1, per 6 matching bases. This receptor was taken from a human donor in good health. The nucleotide sequence reads as follows: TGCGCCAGCAGCATAATACAGGGAGACTCTAGCACAGATACGCAGTATTTT. Its coded protein is CASSIIQGDSSTDTQYF. Joined to the reference TRBV5-1 and TRBJ2-3 proteins, this CDR3 gives the full variable domain: KAGVTQTPRYLIKTRGQQVTLSCSPISGHRSVSWYQQTPGQGLQFLFEYFSETQRNKGNFPGRFSGRQFSNSRSEMNVSTLELGDSALYLCASSIIQGDSSTDTQYFGPGTRLTVL.